Listed below are T cell receptor beta chains from one sample, sequenced in a study of post-analysis software for immune sequencing data. One entry per CDR3 protein results from TCRdb running MiXCR on the PCR reads. The sample carries some 800,000 distinct CDR3 sequences, under 60% recorded once. The sample consisted of blood. These receptors came from a girl under 18 with multiple sclerosis. CDR3s include the opening cysteine and the closing phenylalanine or tryptophan. The order of the fields is D gene, V gene, clone size, J gene, CDR3 length, CDR3 DNA, CDR3 protein. D genes are given only for firm matches. Expanded clones are given a class, and other clones once, few, many or no size at all.

>TRBD2|TRBV20-1|.|TRBJ2-1|16
TGCAGTGCTAGAGATCTAGCGGATAGCTCCTACAATGAGCAGTTCTTC
CSARDLADSSYNEQFF
>.|TRBV7-3|.|TRBJ1-1|15
TGTGCCAGCAGCCCCTCGGGACGGATGAACACTGAAGCTTTCTTT
CASSPSGRMNTEAFF
>.|TRBV5-1|.|TRBJ2-7|14
TGCGCCAGCAGCTTTAGTCAGGGGATCCACGAGCAGTACTTC
CASSFSQGIHEQYF
>.|TRBV30|few|TRBJ2-1|12
TGTGCCTGGAGTGTATATGGGAAAGGGACGTTCTTC
CAWSVYGKGTFF
>.|TRBV9|.|TRBJ2-1|13
TGTGCCAGCACGGCGCCCGGCAGCAATGAGCAGTTCTTC
CASTAPGSNEQFF
>TRBD2|TRBV5-1|many|TRBJ2-7|14
TGTGCCAGCAGCCCCGGGAGCGGGAGTTACGAGCAGTACTTC
CASSPGSGSYEQYF
>TRBD1|TRBV6-6|few|TRBJ2-7|14
TGTGCCAGCAGCCCACCGGACAGGGGTGACGAGCAGTACTTC
CASSPPDRGDEQYF
>.|TRBV18|.|TRBJ2-5|14
TGTGCCAGCTCACCGAACGGGTACCAAGAGACCCAGTACTTC
CASSPNGYQETQYF
>TRBD2|TRBV29-1|few|TRBJ2-5|15
TGCAGCGTTGAAGGGCTAGCGGGAGGGCCAGAGACCCAGTACTTC
CSVEGLAGGPETQYF
>.|TRBV4-1|few|TRBJ2-5|14
TGCGCCAGCAGCCAAGGTCCGGCGGGAGAGACCCAGTACTTC
CASSQGPAGETQYF
>.|TRBV5-1|.|TRBJ1-1|15
TGCGCCAGCAGCTTGCAGGGCAGGGGAAGCACTGAAGCTTTCTTT
CASSLQGRGSTEAFF
>.|TRBV14|few|TRBJ1-1|14
TGTGCCAGCAGCCAACGAGCCAGAGGGGCTGAAGCTTTCTTT
CASSQRARGAEAFF
>TRBD2|TRBV6-5|few|TRBJ2-1|15
TGTGCCAGCAGTTCTCTGACTAGCGGGAGTCGGGAGCAGTTCTTC
CASSSLTSGSREQFF
>.|TRBV14|.|TRBJ2-1|12
TGTGCCAGCAGCCGGTGGACTGGTGAGCAGTTCTTC
CASSRWTGEQFF
>TRBD2|TRBV27|.|TRBJ2-5|16
TGTGCCAGCAGTTTTTCGAGCGGGAGGGCCTTGGAGACCCAGTACTTC
CASSFSSGRALETQYF
>TRBD1|TRBV7-9|.|TRBJ2-1|15
TGTGCCAGCAGATTAGAAGGGACAGGGACGAATGAGCAGTTCTTC
CASRLEGTGTNEQFF
>.|TRBV29-1|.|TRBJ1-1|12
TGCAGCGTTGGACACCCCAGCACTGAAGCTTTCTTT
CSVGHPSTEAFF
>.|TRBV7-9|.|TRBJ1-2|14
TGTGCCAGCAGCTTCGGGGGGGGAGGCGATGGCTACACCTTC
CASSFGGGGDGYTF
>TRBD1|TRBV7-8|.|TRBJ2-7|15
TGTGCCAGCAGCCGATCAGGGGGAATCGGATACGAGCAGTACTTC
CASSRSGGIGYEQYF
>TRBD1|TRBV28|once|TRBJ1-1|14
TGTGCCAGCAGTTGGACAGGTAAAAACACTGAAGCTTTCTTT
CASSWTGKNTEAFF
>.|TRBV7-9|.|TRBJ2-7|15
TGTGCCAGCAGCTTTACAGGGCCCCTCTCCTACGAGCAGTACTTC
CASSFTGPLSYEQYF
>TRBD2|TRBV6-5|.|TRBJ2-7|14
TGTGCCAGCACCGGGACTAGCGGGACCTACGAGCAGTACTTC
CASTGTSGTYEQYF
>TRBD1|TRBV20-1|.|TRBJ1-5|15
TGCAGTGCGCCGACGGGGACAGGGTTCAATCAGCCCCAGCATTTT
CSAPTGTGFNQPQHF
>.|TRBV6-2/TRBV6-3|.|TRBJ2-5|16
TGTGCCAGCAGTTACGTCGGAGGCCCCGCCAAAGAGACCCAGTACTTC
CASSYVGGPAKETQYF
>.|TRBV15|few|TRBJ2-1|13
TGTGCCACCAGCATTCTAAGAGGCAATGAGCAGTTCTTC
CATSILRGNEQFF